These 22 T cell receptor beta chains came from one sample sequenced in a study of Graves' ophthalmopathy and Graves' hyperthyroidism. Amplification of TCR beta CDR3 regions used RNA transcripts. An opening RT-PCR round employed HTBI primers and preceded a second-round multiplex PCR. From the multiplex PCR reads, TCRdb called clonotypes with MiXCR, one entry per CDR3 protein. The sample lists 900,000 to 1,200,000 distinct CDR3 sequences; about 38% were seen once. The sequenced sample consisted of peripheral blood or thyroid tissue (not recorded which). These receptors were collected from an adult man with Graves' hyperthyroidism.

There are a few counts of this clonotype. The gene calls are TRBV7-9 and TRBJ1-2; no reliable D call. The germline V gene has CDR1 SEHNR and CDR2 FQNEAQ (reference sequence). Deletions cut 5 bases from V and 2 bases from J, with 15 bases between. The CDR3 is made up of 15 amino acids. The CDR3 bases are TGTGCCAGCAGCCCCCAGACCACTTCGAACTATGGCTACACCTTC. Translating gives CASSPQTTSNYGYTF.

This clonotype was found a few times. The CDR3: CASSVVDPSYGYTF. The CDR3 coding sequence is TGTGCCAGCAGTGTCGTAGACCCCTCCTATGGCTACACCTTC. This chain uses TRBV2 with TRBJ1-2; D remains unclear. CDR1 and CDR2 from the germline V gene are SNHLY and FYNNEI. The CDR3 is made up of 14 amino acids. Deletions cut 4 bases from V and 4 bases from J, with 13 bases between.

For this clonotype: Relative to the germline gene, one junction end is altered; a read error may explain this. This chain uses TRBV7-9 with TRBJ1-5; 7 nucleotides agree with TRBD1. The CDR3 length is 18 residues. Germline V gives CDR1 SEHNR, CDR2 FQNEAQ (reference sequence). In DNA form, the CDR3 reads TGCGCCAGCAGCCAAAATATTGACAGGGACTATAGCAATCAGCCCCAGCATTTT. Translation: CASSQNIDRDYSNQPQHF.

Of note for this clonotype: A much more abundant neighbour one base away suggests this may be a read error. The CDR3 coding sequence is TGTGCCAGTTCCCCCGATGAAAAACTGCTTTTT. It codes for CASSPDEKLLF. This chain connects TRBV6-6 to TRBJ1-4; D ambiguous. Germline CDR1 MNHNY, CDR2 SVGAGI (reference sequence). This CDR3 is built from 11 residues.

This chain connects TRBV12-3 or TRBV12-4 to TRBJ1-5; D unclear. The V end lost 6 bases, the J end lost 3 bases, and 12 bases lay between the germline ends. The CDR3 spans 14 residues. The CDR3 DNA sequence: TGTGCCAGCAGGCCAGGAATGGACAATCAGCCCCAGCATTTT. Translated: CASRPGMDNQPQHF.

As for this clonotype: An end of the junction differs from the germline gene, which may be a read error. This chain links TRBV7-6 with TRBJ1-5; D unclear. CDR1 SGHVS and CDR2 FNYEAQ come from the germline V gene. The CDR3 is made up of 17 amino acids. The CDR3 region is CASSLDMATYNNQPHHF. The CDR3, as DNA: TGTGCCAGCAGCTTAGACATGGCAACATATAACAATCAGCCCCATCATTTT.

This clonotype was counted a few times. The chain has TRBV12-3 or TRBV12-4 and TRBJ2-2; D is undetermined. This CDR3 contains 15 residues. Trimming removed 5 bases at V and 0 bases at J, with 10 bases between. The CDR3 DNA is TGTGCCAGCAGTGAAGTTCCAGCGAACACCGGGGAGCTGTTTTTT. This translates into CASSEVPANTGELFF.

In its sample, this clonotype was seen a few times. V gene TRBV9 combines with J gene TRBJ2-2; D remains ambiguous. The CDR3 has 13 residues. Trimming stripped 4 bases from V and 1 base from J, with 5 bases between. CDR1 is SGDLS and CDR2 is YYNGEE in the germline V gene. The CDR3 is CASSTRNTGELFF. The CDR3 DNA is TGTGCCAGCAGCACCAGGAACACCGGGGAGCTGTTTTTT. The variable domain in full, with the rest retrieved from reference TRBV9 and TRBJ2-2, is DSGVTQTPKHLITATGQRVTLRCSPRSGDLSVYWYQQSLDQGLQFLIQYYNGEERAKGNILERFSAQQFPDLHSELNLSSLELGDSALYFCASSTRNTGELFFGEGSRLTVL.

Many counts were recorded for this clonotype. The chain links TRBV7-6 to TRBJ2-7; 11 nucleotides align to TRBD2. This CDR3 has 14 residues. Trimming at V came to 5 bases and at J to 7 bases, leaving 7 bases not matched to a gene. CDR1 and CDR2 from the germline V gene are SGHVS and FNYEAQ. DNA of the CDR3: TGTGCCAGCAGCAGCCTAGCGGGAGGCGGTGAGCAGTACTTC. As protein: CASSSLAGGGEQYF.

The chain has TRBV25-1 and TRBJ2-6; 7 positions agree with TRBD1. Germline CDR1 reads MGHDK; CDR2 reads SYGVNS. Germline trimming cut 5 bases from V and 1 base from J; bases unmatched to any gene: 14. There are 19 residues in the CDR3. In DNA, the CDR3 is TGTGCCAGCAGTCATGGGGACAGCTCCCAATCATCTGGGGCCAACGTCCTGACTTTC. This gives the protein CASSHGDSSQSSGANVLTF. The full variable domain, with the rest looked up from reference TRBV25-1 and TRBJ2-6, is EADIYQTPRYLVIGTGKKITLECSQTMGHDKMYWYQQDPGMELHLIHYSYGVNSTEKGDLSSESTVSRIRTEHFPLTLESARPSHTSQYLCASSHGDSSQSSGANVLTFGAGSRLTVL.

The rearrangement uses TRBV20-1 and TRBJ2-5; the D gene is possibly TRBD2 (5 bases). Per germline, CDR1 DFQATT and CDR2 SNEGSKA (reference sequence). The CDR3 is made up of 12 amino acids. Between the trimmed V and J ends, which lost 6 bases and 13 bases, there was a span of 21 bases. The chain's CDR3 is CSAVDRTGKRYF. DNA of the CDR3: TGCAGTGCCGTGGATCGGACGGGGAAACGGTACTTC.

This clonotype was seen ten or more times. CDR3 sequence reads: CASSQVIGYEQYF. CDR3 bases: TGTGCCAGCAGCCAAGTTATCGGGTACGAGCAGTACTTC. This chain joins TRBV14 and TRBJ2-7, with D hard to call. The germline gives CDR1 SGHDN, CDR2 FVKESK. V shed 1 base and J shed 4 bases, with 8 bases lying between them. The CDR3 runs to 13 residues.

At least ten counts were recorded for this clonotype. The chain couples TRBV5-5 to TRBJ1-6; 10 positions agree with TRBD1. The V and J ends lost 4 bases and 9 bases, in that order; junction bases with no gene match: 7. CDR3 length equals 15 residues. CDR1 and CDR2 (germline): SGHKS, YYEKEE (reference sequence). CDR3 region: CASSGTGVVSSPLHF. The CDR3 DNA follows: TGTGCCAGCAGCGGGACAGGGGTTGTGAGTTCACCCCTCCACTTT.

The chain combines TRBV7-9 with TRBJ2-2; TRBD1 agrees at 8 bases. There are 17 residues in the CDR3. Losses at the gene ends were 7 bases for V and 3 bases for J; bases not matched to a gene: 13. Per the germline V gene, CDR1 is SEHNR and CDR2 is FQNEAQ (reference sequence). The CDR3 loop reads CASTHPLTGVYTGELFF. CDR3 DNA: TGTGCCAGCACCCACCCCCTGACAGGGGTTTACACCGGGGAGCTGTTTTTT.

This clonotype was found a few times. V usage is TRBV20-1 and J usage is TRBJ1-2; D uncertain. Trimming took off 4 bases at V and 4 bases at J, with 13 bases between the two ends. CDR3 size: 13 residues. The germline V gene has CDR1 DFQATT and CDR2 SNEGSKA (reference sequence). The CDR3 DNA follows: TGCAGTGCTAATATCCTGCGGTCCTATGGCTACACCTTC. Translated: CSANILRSYGYTF.

This clonotype occurred many times. The chain links TRBV20-1 to TRBJ2-7; TRBD1 agrees at 10 bases. This CDR3 contains 16 residues. With V trimmed by 0 bases and J by 3 bases, 8 bases remained unmatched. The germline CDR1 and CDR2 sequences are DFQATT and SNEGSKA (reference sequence). The CDR3 DNA reads as TGCAGTGCTAGAGAGGACAGGGGGTCGAAGTTCTACGAGCAGTACTTC. This codes for CSAREDRGSKFYEQYF.

The chain carries TRBV10-3 and TRBJ1-5; D is unresolved. Deletions cut 8 bases from V and 3 bases from J, with 8 bases between. CDR3 length equals 12 residues. Germline CDR1 and CDR2: ENHRY and SYGVKD. The CDR3 loop is CAIGPINQPQHF. In DNA, the CDR3 is TGTGCCATCGGTCCGATCAATCAGCCCCAGCATTTT.

This clonotype was observed once. This rearrangement joins TRBV9 to TRBJ2-3, with D maybe TRBD2 (6 bases). CDR1 SGDLS and CDR2 YYNGEE come from the germline V gene. The CDR3 length is 18 residues. V was shortened by 5 bases and J by 3 bases, with 25 bases between the two germline ends. DNA of the CDR3: TGTGCCAGCAGTGGAGGGGACCCAGCAGGAGTAGTTACAGATACGCAGTATTTT. Protein product: CASSGGDPAGVVTDTQYF.

The table lists this clonotype with many counts. The chain combines TRBV29-1 with TRBJ2-7; 8 bases are a match to TRBD2. Germline V gives CDR1 SQVTM, CDR2 ANQGSEA. This CDR3 is built from 15 residues. With V trimmed by 1 base and J by 2 bases, 7 bases remained unmatched. This CDR3 is CSVEVLGAGAYEQYF. CDR3 nucleotide sequence: TGCAGCGTTGAAGTTCTGGGAGCGGGAGCCTACGAGCAGTACTTC.

On this clonotype itself: One end of the junction fails to match germline, which may point to a read error. The chain combines TRBV4-3 with TRBJ1-1; TRBD1 is a possible D gene (5 bases). Germline CDR1 is LGHNA and CDR2 is YSLEER. CDR3 length: 16 amino acids. Here the CDR3 reads CASSQDPTAPGAEAFF. CDR3 nucleotides: TGCGCCAGCAGCCAAGACCCGACCGCCCCCGGGGCTGAAGCCTTCTTT.

With regard to this clonotype: Relative to the germline gene, one junction end is altered; a read error may explain this. The V gene is TRBV14, the J gene TRBJ1-2; D gene uncertain. This CDR3 contains 15 residues. Germline CDR1 is SGHDN and CDR2 is FVKESK. The DNA for the CDR3 is TGTGTCAGCAGCCGAGTGGGCAGCGAGGACTATGGCTACACCTTC. Its translation: CVSSRVGSEDYGYTF.

The genes are TRBV20-1 and TRBJ1-3; D call uncertain. The CDR3 runs 17 residues. Germline CDR1 and CDR2: DFQATT and SNEGSKA (reference sequence). Trimming took off 0 bases at V and 3 bases at J, with 18 bases between the two ends. CDR3 bases: TGCAGTGCTAGAGATATGGAGGCAGGAATGTATGGAAACACCATATATTTT. Its protein product is CSARDMEAGMYGNTIYF.